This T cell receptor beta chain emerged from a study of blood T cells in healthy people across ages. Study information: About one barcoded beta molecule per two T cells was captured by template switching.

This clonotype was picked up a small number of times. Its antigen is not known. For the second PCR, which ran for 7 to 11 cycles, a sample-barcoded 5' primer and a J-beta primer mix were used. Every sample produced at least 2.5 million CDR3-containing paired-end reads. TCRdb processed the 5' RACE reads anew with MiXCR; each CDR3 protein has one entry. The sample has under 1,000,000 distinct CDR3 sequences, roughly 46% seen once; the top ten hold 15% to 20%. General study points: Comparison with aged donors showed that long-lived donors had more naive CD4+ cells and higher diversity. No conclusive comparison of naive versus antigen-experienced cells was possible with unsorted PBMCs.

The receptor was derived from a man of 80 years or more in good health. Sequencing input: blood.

The CDR3 nucleotides are TGCAGCGTTGAAGAGGGACTAGCGGGTGACAATGAGCAGTTCTTC. It encodes CSVEEGLAGDNEQFF. The rearrangement links TRBV29-1 to TRBJ2-1; TRBD2 aligns across 12 bases. CDR1 is SQVTM, CDR2 ANQGSEA, per germline. The V and J ends lost 0 bases and 5 bases, in that order; junction bases with no gene match: 2. This CDR3 has 15 amino acids.